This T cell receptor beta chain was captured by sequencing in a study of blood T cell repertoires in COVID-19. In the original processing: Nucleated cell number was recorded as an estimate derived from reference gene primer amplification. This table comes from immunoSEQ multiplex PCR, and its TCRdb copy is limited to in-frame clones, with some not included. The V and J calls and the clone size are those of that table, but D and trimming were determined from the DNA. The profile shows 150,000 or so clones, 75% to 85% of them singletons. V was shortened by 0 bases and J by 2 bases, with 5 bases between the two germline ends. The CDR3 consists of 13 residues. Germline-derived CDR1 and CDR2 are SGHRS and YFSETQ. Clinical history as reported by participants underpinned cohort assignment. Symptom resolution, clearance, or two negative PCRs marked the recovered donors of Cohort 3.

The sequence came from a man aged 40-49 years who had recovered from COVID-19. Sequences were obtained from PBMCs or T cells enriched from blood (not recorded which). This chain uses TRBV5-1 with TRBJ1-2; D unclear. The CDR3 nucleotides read TGCGCCAGCAGCTTGGTACAGAACTATGGCTACACCTTC. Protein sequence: CASSLVQNYGYTF.